These 14 T cell receptor beta chains originate from one sample sequenced in a study of blood T cell repertoires in COVID-19. Sequenced by immunoSEQ multiplex PCR; TCRdb stores in-frame clones only, minus some. The repertoire holds just under 90,000 clones, with approximately 90% as singletons. What was sequenced was peripheral blood. These receptors came from a man in his 60s with acute or convalescent COVID-19.

The rearrangement uses TRBV5-1 and TRBJ1-1; D gene ambiguous. Between the trimmed V and J ends, which lost 0 bases and 4 bases, there was a span of 10 bases. CDR3 length: 14 amino acids. Germline values: CDR1 SGHRS, CDR2 YFSETQ. This chain's CDR3 is CASSLAVVSTEAFF. As DNA, the CDR3 is TGCGCCAGCAGCTTGGCCGTGGTGAGCACTGAAGCTTTCTTT.

The gene calls are TRBV4-1 and TRBJ1-5, with 7 bases matching TRBD1. The J segment lost 4 bases and the V segment lost 0 bases, leaving 6 bases of the junction unmatched. Germline-derived CDR1 and CDR2 are MGHRA and YSYEKL. The CDR3 is 16 residues long. This CDR3 is CASSQDLGGYNQPQHF. CDR3 DNA: TGCGCCAGCAGCCAAGATCTAGGGGGCTATAATCAGCCCCAGCATTTT.

The V call is TRBV19, the J call TRBJ2-3; D call uncertain. The CDR3 has 13 amino acids. Germline CDR1 and CDR2: LNHDA and SQIVND (reference sequence). V shed 6 bases and J shed 3 bases, with 10 bases lying between them. The CDR3 here is CASSQDRTDTQYF. The CDR3 DNA follows: TGTGCCAGTAGCCAGGATAGAACAGATACGCAGTATTTT.

The chain combines TRBV9 with TRBJ1-3; the D gene is possibly TRBD1 (5 bases). CDR1 SGDLS and CDR2 YYNGEE come from the germline V gene. The CDR3 runs to 17 residues. V was shortened by 0 bases and J by 3 bases, with 16 bases between the two germline ends. The CDR3 region is CASSVAGGERIGNTIYF. In nucleotides, the CDR3 is TGTGCCAGCAGCGTAGCTGGGGGGGAGAGGATTGGAAACACCATATATTTT.

The count of this clone is one. The rearrangement joins TRBV19 to TRBJ2-2; no reliable D call. The CDR3 spans 14 residues. Germline CDR1 reads LNHDA; CDR2 reads SQIVND (reference sequence). V was pared by 0 bases and J by 2 bases, with 4 bases between. Here the CDR3 reads CASSIEANTGELFF. CDR3 bases: TGTGCCAGTAGTATAGAGGCTAACACCGGGGAGCTGTTTTTT.

The chain couples TRBV10-3 to TRBJ2-7; TRBD2 is a possible D gene (7 bases). V was pared by 4 bases and J by 2 bases, with 12 bases between. The CDR3 spans 14 residues. Germline-derived CDR1 and CDR2 are ENHRY and SYGVKD. CDR3 nucleotide sequence: TGTGCCATCAGTGGAGGGGGGGTAGCCTACGAGCAGTACTTC. Protein sequence: CAISGGGVAYEQYF.

This chain connects TRBV2 to TRBJ2-5; 11 positions agree with TRBD2. Germline loops: CDR1 SNHLY, CDR2 FYNNEI. The CDR3 has 15 residues. Trimming took 4 bases from V and 1 from J; bases not matched to a gene: 2. Here the CDR3 reads CASSVGTSGQETQYF. CDR3 in DNA: TGTGCCAGCAGTGTTGGGACTAGCGGCCAAGAGACCCAGTACTTC.

The chain joins TRBV28 to TRBJ2-7; 9 nucleotides line up with TRBD1. Germline V gene data show CDR1 as MDHEN and CDR2 as SYDVKM. The CDR3 has 17 amino acids. V lost 1 base, J lost 2 bases, and 9 bases stayed unmatched. The CDR3 protein is CASSLYPGQGIPYEQYF. The DNA for the CDR3 is TGTGCCAGCAGTTTATATCCAGGACAGGGGATACCCTACGAGCAGTACTTC.

The V gene is TRBV7-3, the J gene TRBJ2-3; 11 positions agree with TRBD2. Germline V gene sequence: CDR1 SGHTA, CDR2 FQGTGA. After removal of 5 bases from V and 3 bases from J, the junction contained 7 bases not matched to a gene. CDR3 length equals 16 residues. CDR3 sequence (DNA): TGTGCCAGCAGCGTCCTTAGCGGGAGGGCAACAGATACGCAGTATTTT. Encoded protein: CASSVLSGRATDTQYF.

V and J are TRBV7-9 and TRBJ1-4, with D perhaps matching TRBD1 (5 bases). The V gene lost 2 bases and the J gene lost 7 bases, with 11 bases spanning the gap. The germline V gene has CDR1 SEHNR and CDR2 FQNEAQ (reference sequence). This CDR3 has 14 amino acids. CDR3 nucleotide sequence: TGTGCCAGCAGCTTAAGCGGGGCCGGTGAAAAACTGTTTTTT. Its translation: CASSLSGAGEKLFF. Drawing the rest from reference TRBV7-9 and TRBJ1-4, the complete variable domain is DTGVSQNPRHKITKRGQNVTFRCDPISEHNRLYWYRQTLGQGPEFLTYFQNEAQLEKSRLLSDRFSAERPKGSFSTLEIQRTEQGDSAMYLCASSLSGAGEKLFFGSGTQLSVL.

J is TRBJ2-7 and V is TRBV5-6; tentative D call: TRBD2 (5 bases). CDR3 length: 14 residues. Looked up from germline, CDR1 is SGHDT and CDR2 is YYEEEE. V lost 4 bases and J lost 3, with 14 bases in between. In DNA, the CDR3 is TGTGCCAGCAGCAGGGAGTCTAGCCTCTACGAGCAGTACTTC. Translating it yields CASSRESSLYEQYF. Drawing the rest from reference TRBV5-6 and TRBJ2-7, the complete variable domain is DAGVTQSPTHLIKTRGQQVTLRCSPKSGHDTVSWYQQALGQGPQFIFQYYEEEERQRGNFPDRFSGHQFPNYSSELNVNALLLGDSALYLCASSRESSLYEQYFGPGTRLTVT.

In its sample, this clone was seen once. The rearrangement uses TRBV9 and TRBJ2-5; 9 bases match TRBD2. Germline lookup yields CDR1 SGDLS and CDR2 YYNGEE. The CDR3 length is 16 residues. J gave up 5 bases and V 4 bases, and 12 bases lay outside the gene matches. CDR3 sequence (DNA): TGTGCCAGCAGCCCCAGGGTAGCGGGGGTCGGGGAGACCCAGTACTTC. It encodes CASSPRVAGVGETQYF.

The gene calls are TRBV29-1 and TRBJ1-3, with D perhaps matching TRBD1 (6 bases). In germline, CDR1 is SQVTM, CDR2 ANQGSEA. Trimming removed 5 bases at V and 8 bases at J, with 13 bases between. The CDR3 loop spans 12 amino acids. The CDR3: CSVQKGVDTIYF. DNA for the CDR3: TGCAGCGTTCAGAAGGGGGTTGACACCATATATTTT.

The V call is TRBV4-1, the J call TRBJ2-5; D is undetermined. Trimming removed 0 bases from V and 0 bases from J, with 8 bases in between. In germline, CDR1 is MGHRA, CDR2 YSYEKL. There are 15 residues in the CDR3. The DNA for the CDR3 is TGCGCCAGCAGCCAAGATTCCACATACCAAGAGACCCAGTACTTC. This gives the protein CASSQDSTYQETQYF.